What follows describes a single T cell receptor (beta chain). This clone has ten or more counts. The antigen this receptor binds is unknown. There are no base qualities to consult, and no much larger clone falls within one base. The immunoSEQ Assay, a bias-controlled multiplex PCR, was used to amplify TCRbeta CDR3 regions from genomic DNA. The published analysis was carried out like this. Within the assay, amplification of reference gene primers was used to estimate how many nucleated cells each sample contained. Sequence reads were collapsed and filtered to measure the absolute abundance of every unique TCRbeta CDR3 rearrangement. For each sample, productive Simpson clonality was calculated by taking the square root of Simpson's diversity index across productive rearrangements. In its TCRdb copy, this immuneACCESS table keeps in-frame sequences only and misses some clones. Where compared with another copy, unresolved V genes explain less than half of these, and the others have no known cause. V and J calls and clone size are those listed in that table; D and trimming were worked out from the DNA. In this sample the table shows roughly 130,000 clones, around 80% of which occur a single time. The biggest ten clones account for 1.5% to 2% of the sample.

Whole blood was collected in K2EDTA tubes by collaborating institutions according to the institutions' own protocols. For TCRbeta analysis, collaborator samples were shipped as frozen whole blood, as isolated PBMCs, or as DNA extracted from either sample type. This sample stems from a study of blood T cell repertoires in COVID-19 (dated by TCRdb to about 2020). A note on the overall study: The collaborator samples originated in the United States, Italy and Spain and spanned the acute and convalescent phases of COVID-19. The dataset comprised deeply sampled blood TCRbeta repertoires from subjects exposed to, actively infected with, or recovered from COVID-19. A de-identified subject ID, COVID-19 status, age in years and sex were almost always included in the sample metadata. Where available, HLA class I and class II types were obtained from metadata supplied by the sample provider rather than from assay-based typing. The repertoires were released in a freely available public database intended as a resource for research on the immune response to SARS-CoV-2. The material from the prospective study consisted of cDNA or gDNA derived from T cells, B-cell-depleted T cells, or PBMCs. The samples were drawn from the first 160 participants of the ongoing ImmuneRACE study and from some 1,300 subjects provided by 6 global collaborators. General conclusions and limits of the study: The quantity of clinical and demographic metadata differed by source and by participant and was supplied without curation.

Inclusive of the bounding cysteine and phenylalanine, the CDR3 is 14 residues long. The entry retains the CDR3 DNA only, 42 bases that are in frame from base 1. V sheds 3 bases and J sheds 3 bases, leaving 9 bases between their ends. Reading the germline V gene gives CDR1 KGHSH and CDR2 LQKENI. Recombination joined TRBV18 with TRBJ1-3; TRBD1 might be the D gene, on 5 matching bases. This TCR was recovered from a man aged 65 to 85 with acute or convalescent COVID-19. The sample taken for sequencing was peripheral blood. The encoded CDR3 is CASSPQGYGNTIYF. The nucleotide sequence is TGTGCCAGCTCACCGCAGGGATATGGAAACACCATATATTTT.